A selection of T cell receptor beta chains follows, all from one sample in a study of T cell responses to AZD1222 COVID-19 vaccine. Assay: immunoSEQ multiplex PCR; the TCRdb copy retains only in-frame clones and omits some. The sample yields about 170,000 clones, approximately 95% seen once. The sample here was peripheral blood, taken on day 0 of AZD1222 vaccination. Every receptor here comes from an adult in good health. The CDR3 runs from the conserved cysteine through the conserved F or W. Fields, in order: clone size, V gene, J gene, D gene, CDR3 protein, CDR3 DNA. A D gene is named only where the DNA matches it firmly. Rows give clone size only sometimes, using once, few, many, or a class for an expanded clone.

abundance: .
v_gene: TRBV5-5
j_gene: TRBJ1-2
d_gene: .
CDR3aa: CASSLLLSGSGWGYTF
CDR3nt: TGTGCCAGCAGCTTGTTGTTATCAGGGTCTGGATGGGGCTACACCTTC

abundance: .
v_gene: TRBV4-1
j_gene: TRBJ2-7
d_gene: .
CDR3aa: CASSLTRDTIYEQYF
CDR3nt: TGCGCCAGCAGCCTCACCCGGGACACGATCTACGAGCAGTACTTC

abundance: .
v_gene: TRBV5-1
j_gene: TRBJ2-1
d_gene: .
CDR3aa: CASSLGASAVNNEQFF
CDR3nt: TGCGCCAGCAGCTTGGGGGCTAGCGCCGTGAATAATGAGCAGTTCTTC

abundance: .
v_gene: TRBV10-2
j_gene: TRBJ1-2
d_gene: TRBD1
CDR3aa: CASSDFHGTDYGYTF
CDR3nt: TGCGCCAGCAGTGATTTTCACGGGACAGACTATGGCTACACCTTC

abundance: .
v_gene: TRBV12-5
j_gene: TRBJ2-2
d_gene: .
CDR3aa: CASGLGTWNTGELFF
CDR3nt: TGTGCTAGTGGTTTGGGGACTTGGAACACCGGGGAGCTGTTTTTT

abundance: .
v_gene: TRBV24-1
j_gene: TRBJ1-6
d_gene: .
CDR3aa: CAWGSGRPNSPLHF
CDR3nt: TGTGCCTGGGGGTCGGGTCGGCCCAATTCACCCCTCCACTTT

abundance: once
v_gene: TRBV3-1/TRBV3-2
j_gene: TRBJ1-5
d_gene: .
CDR3aa: CASSSEQGYGNQPQHF
CDR3nt: TGTGCCAGCAGCTCGGAACAGGGATATGGCAATCAGCCCCAGCATTTT

abundance: once
v_gene: TRBV6-5
j_gene: TRBJ1-1
d_gene: TRBD1
CDR3aa: CASRLTGGAGEAFF
CDR3nt: TGTGCCAGCAGACTTACAGGGGGCGCGGGTGAAGCTTTCTTT

abundance: .
v_gene: TRBV6-5
j_gene: TRBJ1-6
d_gene: TRBD1
CDR3aa: CASSSPGQGYSPLHF
CDR3nt: TGTGCCAGCAGTTCACCGGGACAGGGCTATTCACCCCTCCACTTT

abundance: .
v_gene: TRBV12-5
j_gene: TRBJ2-5
d_gene: .
CDR3aa: CASGLSPQETQYF
CDR3nt: TGTGCTAGTGGTTTAAGTCCCCAAGAGACCCAGTACTTC

abundance: .
v_gene: TRBV10-3
j_gene: TRBJ2-7
d_gene: .
CDR3aa: CAISDLALGTSYPEYF
CDR3nt: TGTGCCATCAGTGACCTTGCTCTAGGGACAAGTTACCCTGAGTACTTC

abundance: .
v_gene: TRBV11-2
j_gene: TRBJ2-6
d_gene: .
CDR3aa: CASSLRQHSGANVLTF
CDR3nt: TGTGCCAGCAGCTTGAGACAACACTCTGGGGCCAACGTCCTGACTTTC

abundance: .
v_gene: TRBV10-3
j_gene: TRBJ2-3
d_gene: TRBD2
CDR3aa: CAISVIAGHDTDTQYF
CDR3nt: TGTGCCATCAGCGTAATAGCGGGCCACGACACAGATACGCAGTATTTT

abundance: .
v_gene: TRBV28
j_gene: TRBJ1-4
d_gene: .
CDR3aa: CASSLKGGSSNEKLFF
CDR3nt: TGTGCCAGCAGTTTAAAAGGTGGCAGCTCTAATGAAAAACTGTTTTTT

abundance: .
v_gene: TRBV7-8
j_gene: TRBJ1-2
d_gene: .
CDR3aa: CASSGARGNYGYTF
CDR3nt: TGTGCCAGCTCCGGGGCCAGGGGAAACTATGGCTACACCTTC

abundance: .
v_gene: TRBV5-5
j_gene: TRBJ1-5
d_gene: .
CDR3aa: CASSLELGQINQPQHF
CDR3nt: TGTGCCAGCAGCTTGGAGTTAGGGCAGATTAATCAGCCCCAGCATTTT

abundance: .
v_gene: TRBV6-5
j_gene: TRBJ1-2
d_gene: TRBD1
CDR3aa: CASSPQGAGYGYTF
CDR3nt: TGTGCCAGCAGCCCGCAGGGGGCCGGCTATGGCTACACCTTC